The T cell receptor beta chain under discussion was sequenced for a study of T cell responses to AZD1222 COVID-19 vaccine. Trimming took off 4 bases at V and 1 base at J, with 8 bases between the two ends. Per germline, CDR1 SGHAT and CDR2 FQNNGV. The CDR3 length is 14 residues. Data came from immunoSEQ multiplex PCR; TCRdb stores just in-frame clones and leaves some out. The table shows fewer than 200,000 clones, with roughly 88% occurring only once. Study outcomes and limitations: Clonal diversity may have been underestimated in mostly white British donors. Reportedly, nearly half the spike-specific TCRs target unmutated variant regions. Only 5 or 6 AZD1222 recipients tested seropositive at baseline.

With regard to this clone: The target antigen is unknown.

V is TRBV11-2 and J is TRBJ2-1; D tentatively reads TRBD1 or TRBD2 (5 bases each). Sequenced here: peripheral blood, sampled on day 0 of AZD1222 vaccination. The sequence derives from an adult in good health. CDR3 in amino acids: CASSSRGSYNEQFF. The CDR3 nucleotides are TGTGCCAGCAGCTCGAGGGGTTCCTACAATGAGCAGTTCTTC. The whole variable domain, remainder taken from reference TRBV11-2 and TRBJ2-1, is EAGVAQSPRYKIIEKRQSVAFWCNPISGHATLYWYQQILGQGPKLLIQFQNNGVVDDSQLPKDRFSAERLKGVDSTLKIQPAKLEDSAVYLCASSSRGSYNEQFFGPGTRLTVL.